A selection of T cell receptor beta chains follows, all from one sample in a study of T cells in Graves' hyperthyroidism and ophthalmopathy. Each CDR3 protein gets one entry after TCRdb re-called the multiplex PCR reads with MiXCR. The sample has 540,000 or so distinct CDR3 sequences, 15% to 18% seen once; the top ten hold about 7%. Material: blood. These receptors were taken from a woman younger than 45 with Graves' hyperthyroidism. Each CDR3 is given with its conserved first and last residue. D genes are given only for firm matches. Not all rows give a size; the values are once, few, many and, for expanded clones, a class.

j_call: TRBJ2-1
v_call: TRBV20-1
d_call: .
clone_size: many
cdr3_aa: CSARDLGGPTYNEQFF
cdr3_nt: TGCAGTGCTAGAGATTTAGGGGGACCGACCTACAATGAGCAGTTCTTC

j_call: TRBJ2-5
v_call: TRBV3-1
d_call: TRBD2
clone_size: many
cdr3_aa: CASGLAGIQETQYF
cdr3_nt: TGTGCCAGCGGACTAGCGGGGATACAAGAGACCCAGTACTTC

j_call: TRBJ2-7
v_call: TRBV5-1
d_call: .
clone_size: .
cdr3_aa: CASSRTRTKTSLYEQYF
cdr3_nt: TGCGCCAGCAGCAGGACAAGGACAAAAACAAGCCTCTACGAGCAGTACTTC

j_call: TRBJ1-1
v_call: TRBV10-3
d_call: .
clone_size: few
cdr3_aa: CATFHGGNTEAFF
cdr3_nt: TGTGCCACGTTCCATGGAGGAAACACTGAAGCTTTCTTT

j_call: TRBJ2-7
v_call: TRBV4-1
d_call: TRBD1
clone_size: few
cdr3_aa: CASSQDPWTGGNEQYF
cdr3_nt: TGCGCCAGCAGCCAAGACCCGTGGACAGGGGGCAACGAGCAGTACTTC

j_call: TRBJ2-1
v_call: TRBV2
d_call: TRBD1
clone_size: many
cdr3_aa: CASNPGQNYNEQFF
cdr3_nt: TGTGCCAGCAACCCGGGACAGAACTACAATGAGCAGTTCTTC

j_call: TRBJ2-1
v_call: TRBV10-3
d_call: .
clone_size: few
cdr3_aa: CAISESVLVGEQFF
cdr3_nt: TGTGCCATCAGTGAGAGTGTGCTAGTTGGTGAGCAGTTCTTC

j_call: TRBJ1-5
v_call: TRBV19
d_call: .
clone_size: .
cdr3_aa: CASSITVNSNQPQHF
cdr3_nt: TGTGCCAGTAGTATAACGGTGAATAGCAATCAGCCCCAGCATTTT

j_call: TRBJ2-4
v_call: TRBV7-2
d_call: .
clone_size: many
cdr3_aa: CASSHRADIINNIQYF
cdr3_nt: TGTGCCAGCAGCCACCGGGCAGACATAATTAATAACATTCAGTACTTC

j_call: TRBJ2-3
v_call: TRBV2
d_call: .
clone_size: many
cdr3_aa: CASASYLGTDTQYF
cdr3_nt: TGTGCCAGCGCGAGCTACCTGGGCACAGATACGCAGTATTTT

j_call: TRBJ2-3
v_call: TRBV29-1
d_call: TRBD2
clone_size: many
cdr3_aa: CSVSSGSTTDTQYF
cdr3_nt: TGCAGCGTCAGTAGCGGGAGTACCACAGATACGCAGTATTTT

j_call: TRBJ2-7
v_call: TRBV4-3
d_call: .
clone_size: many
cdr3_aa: CASSQGLAGLGEQYF
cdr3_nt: TGCGCCAGCAGCCAAGGGCTAGCTGGGTTGGGCGAGCAGTACTTC

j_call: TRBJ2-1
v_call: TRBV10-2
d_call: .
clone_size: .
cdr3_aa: CASSETRDNEQFF
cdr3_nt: TGCGCCAGCAGTGAGACCCGGGACAATGAGCAGTTCTTC

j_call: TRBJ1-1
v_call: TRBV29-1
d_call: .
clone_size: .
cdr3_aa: CSVEQEDKIIF
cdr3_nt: TGCAGCGTTGAACAGGAAGACAAGATTATCTTT

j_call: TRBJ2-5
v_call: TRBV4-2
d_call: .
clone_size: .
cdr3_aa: CASSQGATIPETQYF
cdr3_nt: TGTGCCAGCAGCCAAGGGGCCACAATCCCCGAGACCCAGTACTTC

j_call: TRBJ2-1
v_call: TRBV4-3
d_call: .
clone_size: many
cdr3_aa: CASSRITGTAIGEQFF
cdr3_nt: TGCGCCAGCAGCCGAATTACCGGGACTGCGATCGGTGAGCAGTTCTTC

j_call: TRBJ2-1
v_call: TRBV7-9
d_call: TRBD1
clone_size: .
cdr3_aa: CASSLAGDRGLGGPYNEQFF
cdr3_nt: TGTGCCAGCAGCTTAGCTGGGGACAGGGGGCTGGGGGGGCCTTACAATGAGCAGTTCTTC

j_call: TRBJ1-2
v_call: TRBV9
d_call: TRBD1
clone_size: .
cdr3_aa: CASSVAGGNYGYTF
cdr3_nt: TGTGCCAGCAGCGTAGCAGGGGGCAACTATGGCTACACCTTC

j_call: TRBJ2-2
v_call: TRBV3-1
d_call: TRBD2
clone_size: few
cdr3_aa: CASSQDYLAGGPSAGELFF
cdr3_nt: TGTGCCAGCAGCCAAGACTATCTAGCGGGAGGGCCTAGCGCCGGGGAGCTGTTTTTT

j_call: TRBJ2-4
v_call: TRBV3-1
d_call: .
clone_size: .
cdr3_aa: CASSRSRQSGIVQYF
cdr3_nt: TGTGCCAGCAGCCGGTCCAGACAGAGCGGCATCGTACAGTACTTC

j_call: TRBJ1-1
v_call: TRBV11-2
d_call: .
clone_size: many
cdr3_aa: CASSLDSGRMNTEAFF
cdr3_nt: TGTGCCAGCAGCTTAGATAGTGGGAGGATGAACACTGAAGCTTTCTTT